This T cell receptor beta chain was identified during a study of blood T cell repertoires in COVID-19. V was pared by 3 bases and J by 5 bases, with 13 bases between. This CDR3 contains 14 residues. Looked up from germline, CDR1 is KGHSH and CDR2 is LQKENI. Note on this clone: Other DNA sequences in this specimen translate into the identical CDR3.

Clones were sequenced by immunoSEQ multiplex PCR, and TCRdb holds only the in-frame ones, with some missing. The sample includes roughly 100,000 clones, roughly 90% of them seen just once. The chain employs TRBV18 and TRBJ1-1; weak D call: TRBD1 (6 bases). This sequence was found in a human donor in a cohort sampled during active COVID-19. The sample taken for sequencing was peripheral blood. This chain's CDR3 is CASSPTTGLTEAFF. CDR3 coding DNA: TGTGCCAGCTCACCGACTACAGGGTTAACTGAAGCTTTCTTT.